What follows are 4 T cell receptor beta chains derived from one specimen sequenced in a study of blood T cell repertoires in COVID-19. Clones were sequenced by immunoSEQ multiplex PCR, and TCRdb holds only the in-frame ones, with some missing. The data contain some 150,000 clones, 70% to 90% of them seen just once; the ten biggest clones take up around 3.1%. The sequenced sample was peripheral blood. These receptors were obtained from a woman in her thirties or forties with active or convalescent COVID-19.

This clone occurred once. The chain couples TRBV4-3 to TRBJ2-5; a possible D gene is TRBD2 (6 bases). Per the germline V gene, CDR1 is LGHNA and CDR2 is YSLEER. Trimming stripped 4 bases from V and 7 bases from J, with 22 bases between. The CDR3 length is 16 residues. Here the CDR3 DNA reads TGCGCCAGCAGCCCCCTGGGGGGTAGCGGCCTTAGGACCCAGTACTTC. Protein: CASSPLGGSGLRTQYF.

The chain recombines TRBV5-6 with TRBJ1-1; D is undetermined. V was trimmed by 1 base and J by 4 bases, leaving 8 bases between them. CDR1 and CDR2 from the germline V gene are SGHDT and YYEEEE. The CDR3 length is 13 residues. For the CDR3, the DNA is TGTGCCAGCAGCTTGTTTCGGGGCACTGAAGCTTTCTTT. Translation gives CASSLFRGTEAFF.

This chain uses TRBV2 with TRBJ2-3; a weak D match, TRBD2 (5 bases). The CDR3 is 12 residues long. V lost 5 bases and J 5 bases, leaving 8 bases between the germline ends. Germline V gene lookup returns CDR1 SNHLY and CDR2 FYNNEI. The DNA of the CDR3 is TGTGCCAGCAGTCCCGGACTAGATACGCAGTATTTT. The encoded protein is CASSPGLDTQYF.

The CDR3 here is CASSLALVREGYGYTF. The CDR3 DNA is TGTGCCAGCAGCTTAGCTCTGGTGAGGGAGGGCTATGGCTACACCTTC. The chain recombines TRBV7-2 with TRBJ1-2, with D hard to call. V lost 0 bases to trimming and J lost 4 bases, with 15 bases between them. This CDR3 has 16 amino acids. Germline V gene lookup returns CDR1 SGHTA and CDR2 FQGNSA.